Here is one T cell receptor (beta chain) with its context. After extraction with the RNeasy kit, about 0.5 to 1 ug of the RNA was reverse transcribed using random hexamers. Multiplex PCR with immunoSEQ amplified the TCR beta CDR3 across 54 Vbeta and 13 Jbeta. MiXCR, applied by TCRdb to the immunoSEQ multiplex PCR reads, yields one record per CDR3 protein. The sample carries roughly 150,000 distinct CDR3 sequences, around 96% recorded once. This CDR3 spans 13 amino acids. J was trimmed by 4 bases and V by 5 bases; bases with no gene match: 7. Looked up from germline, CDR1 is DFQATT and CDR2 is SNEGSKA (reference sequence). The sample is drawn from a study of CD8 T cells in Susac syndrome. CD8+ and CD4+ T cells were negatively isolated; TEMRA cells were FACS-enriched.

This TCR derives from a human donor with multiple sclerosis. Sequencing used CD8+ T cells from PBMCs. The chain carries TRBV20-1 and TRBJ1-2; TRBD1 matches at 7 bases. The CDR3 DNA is TGCAGTGCTCCTGGGACAGAGGGCTATGGCTACACCTTC. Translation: CSAPGTEGYGYTF.